The clone carrying this T cell receptor beta chain was picked up one time. This sample is part of a study of blood T cell repertoires in COVID-19. Study summary: Sources were T cells, B-cell-depleted T cells, or PBMCs; the material itself was cDNA or gDNA.

Sequencing used immunoSEQ multiplex PCR; TCRdb keeps in-frame clones, though not all of them. The sample lists about 200,000 clones, about four fifths occurring once. The J segment lost 3 bases and the V segment lost 3 bases, leaving 5 bases of the junction unmatched. CDR1 and CDR2 from the germline V gene are SGHRS and YFSETQ. The CDR3 totals 15 residues. Material for sequencing was peripheral blood. This chain links TRBV5-1 with TRBJ2-3; 9 positions match TRBD2. This clonotype was obtained from a man between 60 and 75 years old with acute or convalescent COVID-19. The CDR3 is CASSSERGATDTQYF. The CDR3 DNA follows: TGCGCCAGCAGCTCCGAGCGGGGGGCAACAGATACGCAGTATTTT. The variable domain in full, completed from reference TRBV5-1 and TRBJ2-3, reads KAGVTQTPRYLIKTRGQQVTLSCSPISGHRSVSWYQQTPGQGLQFLFEYFSETQRNKGNFPGRFSGRQFSNSRSEMNVSTLELGDSALYLCASSSERGATDTQYFGPGTRLTVL.